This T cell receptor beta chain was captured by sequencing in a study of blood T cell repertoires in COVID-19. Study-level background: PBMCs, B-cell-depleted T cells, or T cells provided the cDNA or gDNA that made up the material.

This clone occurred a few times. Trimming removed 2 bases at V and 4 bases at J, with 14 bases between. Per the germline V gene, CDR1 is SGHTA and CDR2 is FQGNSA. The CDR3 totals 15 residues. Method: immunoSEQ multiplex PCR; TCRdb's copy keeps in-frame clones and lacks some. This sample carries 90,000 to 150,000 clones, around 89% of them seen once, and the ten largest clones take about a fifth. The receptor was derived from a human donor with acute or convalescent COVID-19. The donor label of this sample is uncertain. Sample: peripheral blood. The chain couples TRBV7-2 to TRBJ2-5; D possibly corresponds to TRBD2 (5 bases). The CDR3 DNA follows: TGTGCCAGCAGCTTACCTACTTTGGGGAGAGAGACCCAGTACTTC. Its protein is CASSLPTLGRETQYF. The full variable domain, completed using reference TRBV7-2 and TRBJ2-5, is GAGVSQSPSNKVTEKGKDVELRCDPISGHTALYWYRQSLGQGLEFLIYFQGNSAPDKSGLPSDRFSAERTGGSVSTLTIQRTQQEDSAVYLCASSLPTLGRETQYFGPGTRLLVL.